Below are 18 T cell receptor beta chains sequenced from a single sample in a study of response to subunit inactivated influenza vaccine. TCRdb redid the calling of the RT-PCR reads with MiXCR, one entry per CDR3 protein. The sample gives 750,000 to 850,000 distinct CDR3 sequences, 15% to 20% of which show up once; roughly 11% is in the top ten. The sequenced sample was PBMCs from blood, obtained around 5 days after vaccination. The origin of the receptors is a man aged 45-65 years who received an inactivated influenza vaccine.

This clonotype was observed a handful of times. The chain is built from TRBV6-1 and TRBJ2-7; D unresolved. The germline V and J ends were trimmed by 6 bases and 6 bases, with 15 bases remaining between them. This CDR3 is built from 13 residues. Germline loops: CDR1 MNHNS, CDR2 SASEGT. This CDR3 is CASRITGGFEQYF. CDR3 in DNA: TGTGCCAGCAGGATTACCGGCGGCTTCGAGCAGTACTTC.

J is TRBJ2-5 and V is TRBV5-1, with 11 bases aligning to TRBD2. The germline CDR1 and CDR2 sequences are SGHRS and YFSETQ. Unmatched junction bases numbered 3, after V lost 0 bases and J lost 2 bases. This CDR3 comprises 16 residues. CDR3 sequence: CASSLGGLADQETQYF. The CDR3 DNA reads TGCGCCAGCAGCTTGGGGGGACTAGCGGATCAAGAGACCCAGTACTTC.

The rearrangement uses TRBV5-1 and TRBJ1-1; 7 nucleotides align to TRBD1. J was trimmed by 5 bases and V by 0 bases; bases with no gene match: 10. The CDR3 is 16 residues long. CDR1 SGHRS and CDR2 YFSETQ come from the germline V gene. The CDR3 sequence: CASSLGDRVLVTEAFF. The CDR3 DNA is TGCGCCAGCAGCTTGGGAGACAGGGTGCTTGTGACTGAAGCTTTCTTT. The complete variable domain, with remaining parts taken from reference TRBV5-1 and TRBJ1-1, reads KAGVTQTPRYLIKTRGQQVTLSCSPISGHRSVSWYQQTPGQGLQFLFEYFSETQRNKGNFPGRFSGRQFSNSRSEMNVSTLELGDSALYLCASSLGDRVLVTEAFFGQGTRLTVV.

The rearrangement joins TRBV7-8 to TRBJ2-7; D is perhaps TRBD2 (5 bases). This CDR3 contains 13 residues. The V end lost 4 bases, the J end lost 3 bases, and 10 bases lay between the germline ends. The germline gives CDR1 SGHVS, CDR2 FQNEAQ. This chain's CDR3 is CASSSGLFYEQYF. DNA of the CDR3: TGTGCCAGCAGCTCTGGACTCTTCTACGAGCAGTACTTC.

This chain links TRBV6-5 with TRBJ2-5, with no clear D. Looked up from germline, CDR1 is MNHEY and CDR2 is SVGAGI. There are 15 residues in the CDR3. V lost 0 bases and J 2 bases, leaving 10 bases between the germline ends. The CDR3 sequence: CASSYSGWGQETQYF. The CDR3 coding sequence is TGTGCCAGCAGTTACTCGGGGTGGGGACAAGAGACCCAGTACTTC.

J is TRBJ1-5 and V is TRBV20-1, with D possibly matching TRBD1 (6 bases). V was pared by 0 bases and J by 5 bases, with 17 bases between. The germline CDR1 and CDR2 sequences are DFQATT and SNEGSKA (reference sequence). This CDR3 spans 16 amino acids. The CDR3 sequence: CSARDPRGQRDQPQHF. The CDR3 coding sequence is TGCAGTGCTAGAGATCCGCGGGGGCAGCGCGATCAGCCCCAGCATTTT.

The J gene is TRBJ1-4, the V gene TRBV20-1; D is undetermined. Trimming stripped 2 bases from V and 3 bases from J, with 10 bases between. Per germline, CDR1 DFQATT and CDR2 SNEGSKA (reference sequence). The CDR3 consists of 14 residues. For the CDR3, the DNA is TGCAGTGCTAGAAGGCCCGCGTCTAATGAAAAACTGTTTTTT. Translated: CSARRPASNEKLFF.

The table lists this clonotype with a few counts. As DNA, the CDR3 is TGCAGTGCTAGAGACAGAAAAGAGACCCAGTACTTC. It codes for CSARDRKETQYF. V is TRBV20-1 and J is TRBJ2-5, with no clear D. This CDR3 spans 12 amino acids. CDR1 DFQATT and CDR2 SNEGSKA come from the germline V gene (reference sequence). Between the trimmed V and J ends, which lost 0 bases and 3 bases, there was a span of 5 bases.

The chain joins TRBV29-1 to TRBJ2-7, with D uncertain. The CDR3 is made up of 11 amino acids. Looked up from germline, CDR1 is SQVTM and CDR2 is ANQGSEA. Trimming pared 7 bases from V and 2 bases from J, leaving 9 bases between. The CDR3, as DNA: TGCAGCGCCGAAACTGCCTACGAGCAGTACTTC. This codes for CSAETAYEQYF.

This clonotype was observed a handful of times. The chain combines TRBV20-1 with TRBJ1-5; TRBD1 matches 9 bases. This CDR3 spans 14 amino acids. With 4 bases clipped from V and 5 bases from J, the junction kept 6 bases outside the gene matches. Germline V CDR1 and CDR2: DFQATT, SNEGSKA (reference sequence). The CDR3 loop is CSAKDRGLYQPQHF. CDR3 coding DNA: TGCAGTGCTAAGGACAGGGGACTGTATCAGCCCCAGCATTTT.

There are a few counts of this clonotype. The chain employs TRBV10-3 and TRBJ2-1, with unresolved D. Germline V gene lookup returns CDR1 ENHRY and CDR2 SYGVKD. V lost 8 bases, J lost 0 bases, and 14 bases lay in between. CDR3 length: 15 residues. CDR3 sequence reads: CAIGGSASSYNEQFF. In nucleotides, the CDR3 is TGTGCCATCGGTGGAAGCGCGAGCTCCTACAATGAGCAGTTCTTC.

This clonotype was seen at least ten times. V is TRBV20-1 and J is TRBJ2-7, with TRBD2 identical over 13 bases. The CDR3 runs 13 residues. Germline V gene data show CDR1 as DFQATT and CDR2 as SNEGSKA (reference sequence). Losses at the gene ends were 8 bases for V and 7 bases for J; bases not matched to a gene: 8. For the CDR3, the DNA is TGCAGTTCGTGGACTAGCGGGAGTGCAGAGCAGTACTTC. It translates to CSSWTSGSAEQYF.

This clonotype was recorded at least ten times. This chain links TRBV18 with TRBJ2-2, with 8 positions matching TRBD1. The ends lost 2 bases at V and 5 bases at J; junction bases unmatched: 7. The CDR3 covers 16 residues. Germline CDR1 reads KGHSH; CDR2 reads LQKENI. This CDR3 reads CASSPFDRGGTGELFF. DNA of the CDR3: TGTGCCAGCTCACCATTCGACAGGGGAGGAACCGGGGAGCTGTTTTTT.

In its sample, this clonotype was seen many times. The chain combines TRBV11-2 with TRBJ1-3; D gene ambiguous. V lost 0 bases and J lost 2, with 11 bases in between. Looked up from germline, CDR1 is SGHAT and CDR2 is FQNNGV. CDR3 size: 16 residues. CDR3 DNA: TGTGCCAGCAGCTTAGAACAGACAAGAGCTGGAAACACCATATATTTT. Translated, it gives CASSLEQTRAGNTIYF.

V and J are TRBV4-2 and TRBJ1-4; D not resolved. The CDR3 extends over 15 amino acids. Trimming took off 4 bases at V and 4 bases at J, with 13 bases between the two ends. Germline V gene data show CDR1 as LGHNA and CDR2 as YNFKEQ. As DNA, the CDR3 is TGTGCCAGCAGCCTAGAGACGGCGATTAATGAAAAACTGTTTTTT. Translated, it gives CASSLETAINEKLFF.

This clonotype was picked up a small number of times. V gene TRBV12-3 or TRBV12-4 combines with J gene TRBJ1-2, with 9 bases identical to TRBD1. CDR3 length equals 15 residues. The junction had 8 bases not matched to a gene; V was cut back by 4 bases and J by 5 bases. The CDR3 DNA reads TGTGCCAGCAGTTCGCCGACAGGGGGACATTATGGCTACACCTTC. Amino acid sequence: CASSSPTGGHYGYTF.

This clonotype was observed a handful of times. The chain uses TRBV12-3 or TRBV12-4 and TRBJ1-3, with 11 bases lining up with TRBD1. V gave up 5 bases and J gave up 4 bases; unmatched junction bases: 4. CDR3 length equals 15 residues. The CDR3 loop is CASSGTGGVGNTIYF. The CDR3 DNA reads TGTGCCAGCAGTGGGACAGGGGGTGTCGGAAACACCATATATTTT.

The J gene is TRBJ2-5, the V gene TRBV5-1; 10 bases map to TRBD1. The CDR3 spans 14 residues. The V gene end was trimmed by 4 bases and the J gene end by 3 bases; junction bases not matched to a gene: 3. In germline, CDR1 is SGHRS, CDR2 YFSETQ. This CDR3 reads CASSVGTGEETQYF. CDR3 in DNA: TGCGCCAGCAGCGTCGGGACAGGGGAAGAGACCCAGTACTTC. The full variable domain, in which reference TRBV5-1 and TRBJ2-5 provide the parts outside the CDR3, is KAGVTQTPRYLIKTRGQQVTLSCSPISGHRSVSWYQQTPGQGLQFLFEYFSETQRNKGNFPGRFSGRQFSNSRSEMNVSTLELGDSALYLCASSVGTGEETQYFGPGTRLLVL.